This T cell receptor (beta chain) was retrieved from a study of cytomegalovirus exposure and HLA in healthy donors. Study-wide results and limits: Many donors shared some public TCRs, even though most TCR sequences were rare. The TCR clusters that emerged in the first cohort tended, a later analysis found, to co-occur in the approximately 130 validation repertoires.

As for this clone: Its cognate antigen is unknown.

Method: immunoSEQ multiplex PCR; TCRdb's copy keeps in-frame clones and lacks some. The sample yields 330,000 or so clones, roughly 88% seen once. Trimming removed 2 bases from V and 4 bases from J; junction bases left unmatched: 16. Germline V gene sequence: CDR1 MDHEN, CDR2 SYDVKM. The CDR3 covers 18 residues. The chain combines TRBV28 with TRBJ2-5, with TRBD1 matching over 7 bases. The sequenced material came from PBMCs. This TCR came from a woman under 30 in good health and CMV-seronegative. The CDR3 reads CASSLGRGDRERGETQYF. The CDR3 DNA is TGTGCCAGCAGTTTAGGACGAGGTGACAGGGAGAGGGGAGAGACCCAGTACTTC.